This T cell receptor beta chain comes out of a study of blood T cell repertoires in COVID-19. About the research overall: The origin of the acute and convalescent COVID-19 samples was the United States, Italy and Spain. From T cells, B-cell-depleted T cells, or PBMCs came the material, which was cDNA or gDNA.

Authors' methods: Nucleated cell number was recorded as an estimate derived from reference gene primer amplification. This table comes from immunoSEQ multiplex PCR, and its TCRdb copy is limited to in-frame clones, with some not included. That table supplies the V and J calls and clone size; D and trimming were determined from the DNA. The sample holds some 250,000 clones, approximately 86% seen once. The V segment lost 4 bases and the J segment 10 bases; nucleotides outside the gene matches: 7. The CDR3 has 12 amino acids. The V gene's germline CDR1 is GTSNPN and CDR2 SVGIG (reference sequence). The rearrangement joins TRBV30 to TRBJ2-1, with TRBD1 matching 7 bases. Sequences were obtained from peripheral blood. The TCR was taken from a woman aged 18-29 years with acute or convalescent COVID-19. The CDR3 region has the DNA TGTGCCTGGAACAGGGGCCTGGGGGAGCAGTTCTTC. Translated: CAWNRGLGEQFF.